This T cell receptor beta chain was identified during a study of T-cell memory formation after mild COVID-19. Looking at the study overall: There were largely donor-specific TCR clusters. Overall study findings and caveats: CD4+ bias marked clones expanding day 15 to 37, unlike balanced contracting clones. The finding that pre-infection memory included some responding clones suggested that cross-reactive memory joined.

Germline CDR1 is MDHEN and CDR2 is SYDVKM. Trimming left V 3 bases short and J 5 bases short, with 18 bases between. This CDR3 contains 16 residues. The sample holds a few counts of this clonotype. Its antigen is unidentified. Using constant-segment primers, 5'RACE produced TCR alpha and TCR beta cDNA libraries carrying sample barcodes and UMIs. TCRdb re-called the 5' RACE reads with MiXCR, one entry per CDR3 protein. The table shows some 440,000 distinct CDR3 sequences, with 20% to 30% occurring only once. The origin of this receptor is an adult woman who had mild COVID-19 (a few samples of this study predate the infection). Cell type and time point are not known. Sequenced input: PBMCs or a T cell subset sorted from them (not recorded which). The chain couples TRBV28 to TRBJ2-3; D not resolved. The CDR3 DNA reads TGTGCCAGCAGTTTCCTCGACATAAAGAGAGGAGATACGCAGTATTTT. This gives the protein CASSFLDIKRGDTQYF.